This T cell receptor (beta chain) originates from a study of cytomegalovirus exposure and HLA in healthy donors. With regard to this clone: Its matching antigen is unknown. Other DNA sequences of this sample code for an identical CDR3.

This PCR relied on a set of 60 Vbeta primers and 13 Jbeta primers. Here immunoSEQ multiplex PCR was the method, and the copy in TCRdb shows in-frame clones only, minus some. Here the sample spans fewer than 250,000 clones, under 80% being singletons. Study results and caveats: Among the CMV-associated chains, three were confirmed in vitro as specific for CMV antigens. A later analysis linked a missense variant in DCLRE1C to the trimming of TCR beta V and J genes.

The sequencing sample was made of PBMCs. The TCR sequence derives from a woman in her 30s in good health and CMV-seronegative.

CDR3 protein: CASSGYYGGSGELFF. CDR3 sequence (DNA): TGTGCCAGCAGCGGATATTATGGGGGCTCCGGGGAGCTGTTTTTT. V and J are TRBV13 and TRBJ2-2; D perhaps matches TRBD1 (6 bases). Germline V gene data show CDR1 as PRHDT and CDR2 as FYEKMQ (reference sequence). The CDR3 runs 15 residues. V was shortened by 5 bases and J by 6 bases, with 16 bases between the two germline ends.